The source of this T cell receptor beta chain is a study of blood T cell repertoires in COVID-19. Overall study context: The United States, Italy and Spain provided the acute and convalescent COVID-19 samples.

Repertoires were generated with immunoSEQ multiplex PCR, while TCRdb's copy carries only in-frame clones and drops some. The table records about 88,000 clones, approximately 89% of them present only once. V lost 3 bases, J lost 11 bases, and 9 bases stayed unmatched. This CDR3 has 13 amino acids. Germline loops: CDR1 KGHSH, CDR2 LQKENI. V and J are TRBV18 and TRBJ1-1; 7 bases fit TRBD1. The receptor's source is a woman of 80 years or more with active COVID-19. The specimen sequenced was peripheral blood. The CDR3 reads CASSPLLDRAAFF. CDR3 nucleotide sequence: TGTGCCAGCTCACCTCTCTTAGACAGGGCGGCTTTCTTT.